The 24 T cell receptor beta chains listed next were all sequenced from one sample in a study of cytomegalovirus exposure and HLA in healthy donors. Use of 60 Vbeta and 13 Jbeta primers characterized the PCR. Clones were sequenced by immunoSEQ multiplex PCR, and TCRdb holds only the in-frame ones, with some missing. Of under 200,000 clones detected, 65% to 85% appear once; the ten largest clones hold over 2.5%. The sequenced sample consisted of PBMCs. These receptors came from a woman aged 45 to 65 in good health and CMV-seropositive.

This clone was recorded a few times. The genes are TRBV15 and TRBJ1-6; D call uncertain. CDR3 length: 13 amino acids. Per germline, CDR1 LNHNV and CDR2 YYDKDF (reference sequence). Trimming cost V 0 bases and J 10 bases, with 7 bases left between them. CDR3 sequence: CATSRDAGSPLHF. In nucleotides, the CDR3 is TGTGCCACCAGCAGAGATGCGGGATCACCCCTCCACTTT.

The chain has TRBV28 and TRBJ2-3; TRBD2 matches at 10 bases. Germline V lookup: CDR1 MDHEN, CDR2 SYDVKM. The CDR3 is 14 residues long. Trimming at V came to 6 bases and at J to 10 bases, leaving 10 bases not matched to a gene. CDR3 bases: TGTGCCAGCAGCCCTAGCGGGAGTCATACGGCGCAGTATTTT. Its translation is CASSPSGSHTAQYF. Full variable domain (missing parts from reference TRBV28 and TRBJ2-3): DVKVTQSSRYLVKRTGEKVFLECVQDMDHENMFWYRQDPGLGLRLIYFSYDVKMKEKGDIPEGYSVSREKKERFSLILESASTNQTSMYLCASSPSGSHTAQYFGPGTRLTVL.

The chain uses TRBV28 and TRBJ1-2; TRBD1 might be the D (5 bases). There are 14 residues in the CDR3. The ends were cut back, 6 bases at V and 2 bases at J, with 13 bases in the middle. Germline lookup yields CDR1 MDHEN and CDR2 SYDVKM. The CDR3 DNA is TGTGCCAGCAGCTACCAATGGACAAACTATGGCTACACCTTC. It is translated as CASSYQWTNYGYTF.

This chain links TRBV7-9 with TRBJ1-1; no firm D call. Germline lookup yields CDR1 SEHNR and CDR2 FQNEAQ (reference sequence). Trimming removed 9 bases at V and 3 bases at J, with 17 bases between. This CDR3 region has 14 residues. CDR3 loop: CARPRHFQDTEAFF. The CDR3 DNA reads TGTGCCAGACCGAGACACTTTCAGGACACTGAAGCTTTCTTT. The full variable domain, with the rest looked up from reference TRBV7-9 and TRBJ1-1, is DTGVSQNPRHKITKRGQNVTFRCDPISEHNRLYWYRQTLGQGPEFLTYFQNEAQLEKSRLLSDRFSAERPKGSFSTLEIQRTEQGDSAMYLCARPRHFQDTEAFFGQGTRLTVV.

The chain is built from TRBV27 and TRBJ1-2, with TRBD1 matching over 8 bases. The CDR3 extends over 18 amino acids. The V gene's germline CDR1 is MNHEY and CDR2 SMNVEV (reference sequence). V trimming: 4 bases; J trimming: 3 bases; junction bases outside the gene matches: 16. CDR3: CASSSLSGQGGNYYGYTF. CDR3 DNA: TGTGCCAGCAGTTCGCTTTCCGGACAGGGAGGTAATTACTATGGCTACACCTTC.

The V gene is TRBV10-3, the J gene TRBJ2-1; 8 bases map to TRBD2. V shed 7 bases and J 3 bases; nucleotides not matched to a gene: 11. CDR1 and CDR2 (germline): ENHRY, SYGVKD. The CDR3 is made up of 16 amino acids. This CDR3 is CAITEGLAGSYNEQFF. The CDR3 region has the DNA TGTGCCATCACCGAGGGCTTAGCGGGGAGCTACAATGAGCAGTTCTTC.

The chain uses TRBV20-1 and TRBJ2-5, with 7 bases lining up with TRBD2. Looked up from germline, CDR1 is DFQATT and CDR2 is SNEGSKA (reference sequence). The ends lost 5 bases at V and 9 bases at J; junction bases unmatched: 6. This CDR3 comprises 11 residues. CDR3 DNA: TGCAGTGCTCGGAGCGGGGCGGCCCAGTACTTC. Protein product: CSARSGAAQYF.

CDR3 region: CASSLGPLTSGGRTYEQYF. The CDR3 DNA is TGCGCCAGCAGCTTGGGTCCTCTTACTAGCGGAGGAAGGACCTACGAGCAGTACTTC. The rearrangement joins TRBV5-1 to TRBJ2-7; 8 nucleotides line up with TRBD2. The length of the CDR3 is 19 residues. Trimming at V came to 0 bases and at J to 2 bases, leaving 16 bases not matched to a gene. Germline V gene data show CDR1 as SGHRS and CDR2 as YFSETQ.

V usage is TRBV7-8 and J usage is TRBJ2-5, with 8 bases that match TRBD1. V lost 5 bases to trimming and J lost 4 bases; unmatched junction nucleotides: 3. CDR1 SGHVS and CDR2 FQNEAQ come from the germline V gene. This CDR3 has 13 residues. In DNA form, the CDR3 reads TGTGCCAGCAGCGCGGACAGGGCAGAGACCCAGTACTTC. Its translation: CASSADRAETQYF.

This sequence joins TRBV19 and TRBJ2-2; possible D gene TRBD1, 5 bases. The CDR3 extends over 13 amino acids. V was cut by 9 bases and J by 1 base, with 9 bases left in between. Germline V gene sequence: CDR1 LNHDA, CDR2 SQIVND (reference sequence). The CDR3 spells CASLDRNTGELFF. The CDR3 coding sequence is TGTGCCAGCCTCGACAGGAACACCGGGGAGCTGTTTTTT.

The rearrangement uses TRBV20-1 and TRBJ2-7; no definite D call. Per germline, CDR1 DFQATT and CDR2 SNEGSKA (reference sequence). The CDR3 runs to 11 residues. Trimming pared 5 bases from V and 3 bases from J, leaving 8 bases between. CDR3: CSAVFSYEQYF. In DNA, the CDR3 is TGCAGTGCTGTCTTTAGCTACGAGCAGTACTTC.

This clone was counted only a few times. The rearrangement uses TRBV7-2 and TRBJ2-1, with a possible D match to TRBD2 (5 bases). There are 14 residues in the CDR3. Trimming removed 3 bases at V and 5 bases at J, with 11 bases between. Germline loops: CDR1 SGHTA, CDR2 FQGNSA. CDR3 sequence reads: CASSFGSGDNEQFF. The CDR3 DNA is TGTGCCAGCAGCTTCGGTTCCGGGGACAATGAGCAGTTCTTC.

The chain combines TRBV19 with TRBJ2-1; 7 nucleotides match TRBD2. CDR1 LNHDA and CDR2 SQIVND come from the germline V gene (reference sequence). Germline trimming cut 5 bases from V and 9 bases from J; bases unmatched to any gene: 4. CDR3 size: 12 residues. The CDR3 nucleotides are TGTGCCAGTAGTGAAGGGGAGGGTGAGCAGTTCTTC. Its protein is CASSEGEGEQFF.

The DNA for the CDR3 is TGCGCCAGCAGCCACCCCGGTTTGGACACCTATGGCTACACCTTC. Residues: CASSHPGLDTYGYTF. V usage is TRBV4-3 and J usage is TRBJ1-2; perhaps TRBD1 as D (5 bases). This CDR3 contains 15 residues. Between the trimmed V and J ends, which lost 3 bases and 4 bases, there was a span of 15 bases. CDR1 and CDR2 from the germline V gene are LGHNA and YSLEER.

This clone was seen only a few times. A junction end diverges from the germline sequence, so it may reflect a read error. The rearrangement uses TRBV7-7 and TRBJ2-7; 12 bases map to TRBD1. This CDR3 has 15 amino acids. In germline, CDR1 is SSHAT, CDR2 FNYEAQ (reference sequence). The CDR3 here is CASSLEGQGAGEQYF. In DNA form, the CDR3 reads TGTGCTAGCAGCTTAGAGGGACAGGGGGCTGGCGAGCAGTACTTC.

The sample holds one count of this clone. This chain connects TRBV7-2 to TRBJ2-3; maybe TRBD2 (6 bases). The V and J ends lost 4 bases and 3 bases respectively, with 14 bases between them. CDR1 is SGHTA, CDR2 FQGNSA, per germline. The CDR3 sequence is 15 residues long. As DNA, the CDR3 is TGTGCCAGCAGCTACCGGGATAGCGGAACAGATACGCAGTATTTT. Protein sequence: CASSYRDSGTDTQYF.

V gene TRBV30 combines with J gene TRBJ1-2; 7 bases line up with TRBD1. The CDR3 runs 14 residues. From germline, CDR1 is GTSNPN and CDR2 SVGIG (reference sequence). Trimming removed 4 bases from V and 0 bases from J; junction bases left unmatched: 5. CDR3 amino acids: CAWKGRGTNYGYTF. The CDR3 bases are TGTGCCTGGAAAGGCAGGGGGACTAACTATGGCTACACCTTC.

The genes are TRBV28 and TRBJ2-2, with a possible D match to TRBD1 (6 bases). The CDR3 runs to 17 residues. Germline CDR1 and CDR2: MDHEN and SYDVKM. V lost 5 bases and J lost 6, with 22 bases in between. Here the CDR3 DNA reads TGTGCCAGCAGTCGGCAGTATAGGGGGTTAAGAGCCGGGGAGCTGTTTTTT. As protein: CASSRQYRGLRAGELFF.

The chain employs TRBV6-1 and TRBJ2-7, with 15 positions matching TRBD2. Germline lookup yields CDR1 MNHNS and CDR2 SASEGT. J was trimmed by 5 bases and V by 2 bases; bases with no gene match: 16. This CDR3 has 20 amino acids. The CDR3 here is CASSEYEGLAGGPIRDEQYF. The CDR3 nucleotides read TGTGCCAGCAGTGAATATGAAGGACTAGCGGGAGGGCCGATTCGAGACGAGCAGTACTTC.

Only a few counts were recorded for this clone. V and J are TRBV2 and TRBJ2-2, with TRBD2 as a possible D gene (6 bases). CDR1 is SNHLY, CDR2 FYNNEI, per germline. Trimming left V 8 bases short and J 7 bases short, with 20 bases between. This CDR3 spans 15 amino acids. The CDR3 bases are TGTGCCAGCCTCCCGGGGAGGTGGGGCAACGGGGAGCTGTTTTTT. Translating it yields CASLPGRWGNGELFF. Complete variable domain (other parts from reference TRBV2 and TRBJ2-2): EPEVTQTPSHQVTQMGQEVILRCVPISNHLYFYWYRQILGQKVEFLVSFYNNEISEKSEIFDDQFSVERPDGSNFTLKIRSTKLEDSAMYFCASLPGRWGNGELFFGEGSRLTVL.

V gene TRBV4-1 combines with J gene TRBJ1-4, with 9 bases aligning to TRBD1. The CDR3 length is 14 residues. The V gene end was trimmed by 4 bases and the J gene end by 8 bases; junction bases not matched to a gene: 5. Germline CDR1 reads MGHRA; CDR2 reads YSYEKL. The CDR3 region has the DNA TGCGCCAGCAGCCCTGGGACAGGGCGAGAAAAACTGTTTTTT. Translation gives CASSPGTGREKLFF.

This clone was detected a few times. The chain combines TRBV2 with TRBJ1-6, with 12 positions matching TRBD1. CDR1 and CDR2 from the germline V gene are SNHLY and FYNNEI. V dropped 5 bases and J dropped 7; count of bases not matched to a gene: 6. The length of the CDR3 is 16 residues. The CDR3 sequence: CASSPLGQGANSPLHF. The CDR3 DNA is TGTGCCAGCAGTCCCCTGGGACAGGGGGCCAATTCACCCCTCCACTTT.

The chain joins TRBV5-1 to TRBJ2-7; D might be TRBD1 (6 bases). Per germline, CDR1 SGHRS and CDR2 YFSETQ. The CDR3 length is 14 residues. Between the trimmed V and J ends, which lost 4 bases and 3 bases, there was a span of 14 bases. The DNA of the CDR3 is TGCGCCAGCAGCCCCGAGGACAGCTTCTACGAGCAGTACTTC. Translating it yields CASSPEDSFYEQYF.

V and J are TRBV9 and TRBJ2-5; 11 bases match TRBD2. The CDR3 is made up of 16 amino acids. After removal of 0 bases from V and 7 bases from J, the junction contained 8 bases not matched to a gene. Germline CDR1 SGDLS, CDR2 YYNGEE. The CDR3 is CASSVGTSGSQGTQYF. DNA for the CDR3: TGTGCCAGCAGCGTAGGAACTAGCGGGAGTCAGGGGACCCAGTACTTC.